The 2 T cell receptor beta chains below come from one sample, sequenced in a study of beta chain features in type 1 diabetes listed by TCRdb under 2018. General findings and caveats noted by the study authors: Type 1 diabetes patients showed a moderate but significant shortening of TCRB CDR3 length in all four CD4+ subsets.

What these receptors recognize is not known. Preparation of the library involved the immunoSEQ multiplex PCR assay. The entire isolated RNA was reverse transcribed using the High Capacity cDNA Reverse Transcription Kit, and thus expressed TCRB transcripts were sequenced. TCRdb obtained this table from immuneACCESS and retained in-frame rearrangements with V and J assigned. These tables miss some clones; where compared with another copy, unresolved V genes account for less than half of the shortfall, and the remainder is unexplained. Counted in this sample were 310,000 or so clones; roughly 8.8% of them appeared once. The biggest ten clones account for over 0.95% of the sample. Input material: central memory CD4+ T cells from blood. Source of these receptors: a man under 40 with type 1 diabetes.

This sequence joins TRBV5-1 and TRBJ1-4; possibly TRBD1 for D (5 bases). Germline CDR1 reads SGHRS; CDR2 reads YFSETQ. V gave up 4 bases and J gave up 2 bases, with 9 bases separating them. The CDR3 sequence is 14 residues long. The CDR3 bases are TGCGCCAGCAGCGACGGGGGTACTAATGAAAAACTGTTTTTT. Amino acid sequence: CASSDGGTNEKLFF.

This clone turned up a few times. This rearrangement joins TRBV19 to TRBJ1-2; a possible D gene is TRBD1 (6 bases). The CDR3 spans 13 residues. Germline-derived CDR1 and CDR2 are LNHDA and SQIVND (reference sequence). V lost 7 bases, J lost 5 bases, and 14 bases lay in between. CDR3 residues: CASTISGDYGYTF. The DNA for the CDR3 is TGTGCCAGTACTATCTCAGGGGATTATGGCTACACCTTC.